Presented here are 29 T cell receptor beta chains from one specimen sequenced in a study of beta chain features in type 1 diabetes. Study-wide results and caveats: When Type 1 diabetes patients were examined, their TCRB CDR3s proved moderately but significantly shorter in all four CD4+ subsets.

Their antigen targets remain unknown. TCRB transcripts that were expressed got sequenced, as all of the isolated RNA had been reverse transcribed. Assay used: immunoSEQ multiplex PCR; TCRdb lists only in-frame clones, some missing. The table lists 640,000 or so clones, about an eighth of them singletons, with less than 0.025% in the top ten. Material: naive CD4+ T cells from blood. The receptors derive from a man younger than 35 with type 1 diabetes.

This clone was observed a handful of times. The gene calls are TRBV7-2 and TRBJ1-5, with no clear D. The V and J ends lost 3 bases and 5 bases respectively, with 11 bases between them. Germline assignment: CDR1 SGHTA and CDR2 FQGNSA. This CDR3 is built from 14 residues. The DNA of the CDR3 is TGTGCCAGCAGCTTTTTGGGCGCCGATCAGCCCCAGCATTTT. Its translation: CASSFLGADQPQHF.

This clone occurred a few times. The chain carries TRBV7-2 and TRBJ1-2; D gene ambiguous. The germline CDR1 and CDR2 sequences are SGHTA and FQGNSA. The CDR3 has 12 amino acids. The V gene lost 5 bases and the J gene lost 4 bases, with 8 bases spanning the gap. CDR3 nucleotides: TGTGCCAGCAGCCGGGATAGCTATGGCTACACCTTC. Translation gives CASSRDSYGYTF.

This clone was counted only a few times. The V gene is TRBV7-2, the J gene TRBJ2-1; D may be TRBD1 (5 bases). Germline values: CDR1 SGHTA, CDR2 FQGNSA. Trimming shortened V by 1 base and J by 2 bases, and 12 bases separated the two germline ends. The CDR3 is 16 amino acids. CDR3 DNA sequence: TGTGCCAGCAGCTTAGGTGGTACAGGAACCTACAATGAGCAGTTCTTC. Its protein is CASSLGGTGTYNEQFF. Variable domain in full (rest from reference TRBV7-2 and TRBJ2-1): GAGVSQSPSNKVTEKGKDVELRCDPISGHTALYWYRQSLGQGLEFLIYFQGNSAPDKSGLPSDRFSAERTGGSVSTLTIQRTQQEDSAVYLCASSLGGTGTYNEQFFGPGTRLTVL.

This clone showed up just a few times. The chain uses TRBV29-1 and TRBJ1-4; D remains unclear. This CDR3 is built from 14 residues. The V end lost 6 bases, the J end lost 8 bases, and 19 bases lay between the germline ends. CDR1 and CDR2 from the germline V gene are SQVTM and ANQGSEA. CDR3 protein: CSVLGPSGGEKLFF. The CDR3 nucleotides read TGCAGCGTCCTCGGACCGTCCGGAGGGGAAAAACTGTTTTTT.

This chain joins TRBV7-3 and TRBJ2-5, with a weak D call TRBD1 (7 bases). The CDR3 length is 15 residues. Trimming left V 5 bases short and J 5 bases short, with 18 bases between. Germline V gene sequence: CDR1 SGHTA, CDR2 FQGTGA. The CDR3 region is CASSASEGASETQYF. The DNA for the CDR3 is TGTGCCAGCAGCGCCTCGGAGGGGGCGTCGGAGACCCAGTACTTC.

The chain employs TRBV7-9 and TRBJ2-1; no clear D gene. In germline, CDR1 is SEHNR, CDR2 FQNEAQ (reference sequence). The CDR3 loop spans 13 amino acids. V lost 1 base, J lost 8 bases, and 9 bases lay in between. The DNA for the CDR3 is TGTGCCAGCAGCTTAGTTGGGATCGATGAGCAGTTCTTC. This codes for CASSLVGIDEQFF.

The chain uses TRBV30 and TRBJ1-1, with D uncertain. Trimming took 0 bases from V and 3 from J, leaving 8 bases between them. The CDR3 is 13 amino acids. Germline-derived CDR1 and CDR2 are GTSNPN and SVGIG (reference sequence). The chain's CDR3 is CAWSVNSDTEAFF. In DNA form, the CDR3 reads TGTGCCTGGAGTGTAAATAGTGACACTGAAGCTTTCTTT.

This clone was counted between two and nine times. The J gene is TRBJ2-2, the V gene TRBV18; 9 positions match TRBD1. CDR3 length: 16 residues. V dropped 3 bases and J dropped 3; count of bases not matched to a gene: 5. Germline V CDR1 and CDR2: KGHSH, LQKENI. The CDR3 sequence: CASSPRTGADTGELFF. Written as DNA, the CDR3 is TGTGCCAGCTCACCCAGGACAGGGGCGGACACCGGGGAGCTGTTTTTT. The variable domain in full, completed from reference TRBV18 and TRBJ2-2, reads NAGVMQNPRHLVRRRGQEARLRCSPMKGHSHVYWYRQLPEEGLKFMVYLQKENIIDESGMPKERFSAEFPKEGPSILRIQQVVRGDSAAYFCASSPRTGADTGELFFGEGSRLTVL.

V gene TRBV11-2 combines with J gene TRBJ2-1; 7 positions match TRBD1. CDR3 length equals 17 residues. Germline V CDR1 and CDR2: SGHAT, FQNNGV. V gave up 5 bases and J gave up 6 bases; unmatched junction bases: 16. The CDR3 here is CASSPAPGQMNPNEQFF. CDR3 nucleotides: TGTGCCAGCAGCCCCGCACCGGGACAGATGAATCCCAATGAGCAGTTCTTC. The full variable domain, with the rest looked up from reference TRBV11-2 and TRBJ2-1, is EAGVAQSPRYKIIEKRQSVAFWCNPISGHATLYWYQQILGQGPKLLIQFQNNGVVDDSQLPKDRFSAERLKGVDSTLKIQPAKLEDSAVYLCASSPAPGQMNPNEQFFGPGTRLTVL.

The chain recombines TRBV4-1 with TRBJ1-5, with D possibly being TRBD1 (6 bases). This CDR3 spans 13 amino acids. V shed 2 bases and J shed 5 bases, with 7 bases lying between them. CDR1 is MGHRA, CDR2 YSYEKL, per germline. The CDR3 coding sequence is TGCGCCAGCAGCCAAAACAGGGATCAGCCCCAGCATTTT. Translated: CASSQNRDQPQHF.

Concerning this clone: At one end, the junction sequence differs from germline, possibly due to a read error. V usage is TRBV28 and J usage is TRBJ1-4; D remains unclear. The germline V gene encodes CDR1 MDHEN and CDR2 SYDVKM. CDR3 length: 14 amino acids. CDR3 nucleotide sequence: TGTGCCAGCAGCCCTTCCGCAACCAATGAAAAACTGTTTTTT. Residues: CASSPSATNEKLFF.

The sample holds a few counts of this clone. The chain joins TRBV4-1 to TRBJ2-1; D is perhaps TRBD1 (6 bases). Trimming removed 3 bases from V and 4 bases from J, with 19 bases in between. CDR1 and CDR2 (germline): MGHRA, YSYEKL. The CDR3 has 17 residues. The CDR3: CASSHDYTGTDYNEQFF. CDR3 nucleotides: TGCGCCAGCAGCCATGATTACACAGGGACCGATTACAATGAGCAGTTCTTC.

The chain links TRBV10-3 to TRBJ1-1; 12 nucleotides agree with TRBD1. The CDR3 sequence is 16 residues long. V shed 3 bases, J shed 4 bases, and the junction held 6 bases outside the gene matches. The germline gives CDR1 ENHRY, CDR2 SYGVKD. The CDR3 loop is CAISESGQGALTEAFF. DNA of the CDR3: TGTGCCATCAGTGAATCGGGACAGGGGGCACTCACTGAAGCTTTCTTT.

This clone turned up a few times. The chain couples TRBV7-9 to TRBJ1-6; 10 bases line up with TRBD1. J gave up 9 bases and V 1 base, and 3 bases lay outside the gene matches. This CDR3 contains 15 residues. In germline, CDR1 is SEHNR, CDR2 FQNEAQ (reference sequence). The CDR3 is CASSLGGQGLSPLHF. For the CDR3, the DNA is TGTGCCAGCAGCTTAGGGGGACAGGGGCTTTCACCCCTCCACTTT.

The chain couples TRBV6-5 to TRBJ2-7; D tentatively reads TRBD1 or TRBD2 (6 bases each). The CDR3 extends over 14 amino acids. The V gene lost 7 bases and the J gene lost 3 bases, with 16 bases spanning the gap. Germline loops: CDR1 MNHEY, CDR2 SVGAGI. CDR3: CASTRIQGGYEQYF. Written as DNA, the CDR3 is TGTGCCAGCACCAGAATACAGGGAGGCTACGAGCAGTACTTC.

This chain connects TRBV30 to TRBJ1-5; a weak D match, TRBD1 (5 bases). The V end lost 4 bases, the J end lost 6 bases, and 16 bases lay between the germline ends. The CDR3 contains 14 residues. Germline CDR1 is GTSNPN and CDR2 is SVGIG (reference sequence). The CDR3 nucleotides are TGTGCCTGGACCCCGGGGCGGAGGGGTCAGCCCCAGCATTTT. It specifies CAWTPGRRGQPQHF.

This sequence joins TRBV27 and TRBJ2-1; tentative D call: TRBD1 (5 bases). This CDR3 region has 15 residues. Between the trimmed V and J ends, which lost 5 bases and 5 bases, there was a span of 16 bases. Germline CDR1 MNHEY, CDR2 SMNVEV (reference sequence). The CDR3 loop reads CASSPMGQAHNEQFF. CDR3 coding DNA: TGTGCCAGCAGTCCCATGGGGCAGGCTCACAATGAGCAGTTCTTC.

There are a few counts of this clone. This chain uses TRBV30 with TRBJ1-3; D gene uncertain. V dropped 0 bases and J dropped 0 bases, with 6 bases sitting between them. The germline CDR1 and CDR2 sequences are GTSNPN and SVGIG (reference sequence). The CDR3 contains 14 residues. The CDR3 region is CAWSVKNSGNTIYF. CDR3 coding DNA: TGTGCCTGGAGTGTGAAGAACTCTGGAAACACCATATATTTT.

A few counts support this clone. The chain recombines TRBV10-3 with TRBJ2-3; D is perhaps TRBD2 (6 bases). Germline V lookup: CDR1 ENHRY, CDR2 SYGVKD. V lost 2 bases, J lost 6 bases, and 15 bases lay in between. The CDR3 is made up of 15 amino acids. The CDR3 region is CAISEGISGTDTQYF. The DNA of the CDR3 is TGTGCCATCAGTGAGGGGATTAGCGGTACGGATACGCAGTATTTT.

V is TRBV25-1 and J is TRBJ1-2; weak D call: TRBD1 (5 bases). From germline, CDR1 is MGHDK and CDR2 SYGVNS. The CDR3 runs to 15 residues. V lost 1 base, J lost 4 bases, and 13 bases lay in between. CDR3 nucleotides: TGTGCCAGCAGTGAATCCGGCAGGGACGGCTATGGCTACACCTTC. It translates to CASSESGRDGYGYTF.

The CDR3 reads CASRGSVTDTQYF. CDR3 in DNA: TGTGCCAGCAGGGGATCGGTCACAGATACGCAGTATTTT. This sequence joins TRBV7-2 and TRBJ2-3, with D unclear. The V gene lost 6 bases and the J gene lost 2 bases, with 9 bases spanning the gap. CDR3 size: 13 residues. CDR1 is SGHTA and CDR2 is FQGNSA in the germline V gene.

V gene TRBV9 combines with J gene TRBJ2-3; the D is unclear. Germline V lookup: CDR1 SGDLS, CDR2 YYNGEE. This CDR3 is 14 amino acids long. V gave up 3 bases and J gave up 2 bases, with 10 bases separating them. Here the CDR3 DNA reads TGTGCCAGCAGCGCCGGCCATCCCACAGATACGCAGTATTTT. Protein: CASSAGHPTDTQYF. Full variable domain (remainder filled in from reference TRBV9 and TRBJ2-3): DSGVTQTPKHLITATGQRVTLRCSPRSGDLSVYWYQQSLDQGLQFLIQYYNGEERAKGNILERFSAQQFPDLHSELNLSSLELGDSALYFCASSAGHPTDTQYFGPGTRLTVL.

The V gene is TRBV27, the J gene TRBJ2-3; TRBD2 agrees at 8 bases. The CDR3 loop spans 15 amino acids. V was clipped by 3 bases and J by 4 bases; unmatched bases: 6. Germline CDR1 is MNHEY and CDR2 is SMNVEV (reference sequence). The CDR3 region has the DNA TGTGCCAGCAGTTTTTACGGGGGGGAAGCAGATACGCAGTATTTT. It yields the protein CASSFYGGEADTQYF.

This clone turned up a few times. The V gene is TRBV4-2, the J gene TRBJ2-3; 9 bases fit TRBD2. From germline, CDR1 is LGHNA and CDR2 YNFKEQ. J gave up 5 bases and V 4 bases, and 10 bases lay outside the gene matches. This CDR3 comprises 16 residues. This CDR3 is CASSPDFSGGGDTQYF. CDR3 DNA sequence: TGTGCCAGCAGCCCCGATTTTAGCGGGGGTGGAGATACGCAGTATTTT.

This clone was picked up a small number of times. The gene calls are TRBV15 and TRBJ1-2; TRBD1 aligns across 10 bases. The CDR3 spans 15 residues. Per germline, CDR1 LNHNV and CDR2 YYDKDF (reference sequence). Losses at the gene ends were 4 bases for V and 2 bases for J; bases not matched to a gene: 4. CDR3 nucleotide sequence: TGTGCCACCAGCAAAGGGACAGGGGCCAACTATGGCTACACCTTC. This encodes CATSKGTGANYGYTF.

The chain recombines TRBV11-3 with TRBJ1-1; no clear D. The germline CDR1 and CDR2 sequences are SGHNT and YENEEA. V lost 1 base and J 3 bases, leaving 9 bases between the germline ends. This CDR3 spans 14 amino acids. The DNA of the CDR3 is TGTGCCAGCAGCTTAGCTTGGAGGGACACTGAAGCTTTCTTT. It codes for CASSLAWRDTEAFF.

The V gene is TRBV6-5, the J gene TRBJ2-7, with a weak D call TRBD1 (6 bases). Trimming pared 6 bases from V and 0 bases from J, leaving 15 bases between. Germline V gene sequence: CDR1 MNHEY, CDR2 SVGAGI. This CDR3 spans 15 amino acids. This chain's CDR3 is CASRDNRESSYEQYF. The CDR3 DNA is TGTGCCAGCAGAGATAACAGGGAGAGCTCCTACGAGCAGTACTTC.

The chain joins TRBV14 to TRBJ2-2, with TRBD2 as a possible D gene (5 bases). Germline-derived CDR1 and CDR2 are SGHDN and FVKESK. Between the trimmed V and J ends, which lost 7 bases and 6 bases, there was a span of 12 bases. The length of the CDR3 is 13 residues. CDR3 region: CASNPLGAGELFF. DNA for the CDR3: TGTGCCAGCAACCCTCTCGGGGCCGGGGAGCTGTTTTTT.

The V gene is TRBV29-1, the J gene TRBJ2-5, with D possibly matching TRBD2 (5 bases). Trimming left V 3 bases short and J 4 bases short, with 15 bases between. Germline CDR1 reads SQVTM; CDR2 reads ANQGSEA. CDR3 length: 14 amino acids. In DNA, the CDR3 is TGCAGCGTTGAGGTGGGGAGTAATGGAGAGACCCAGTACTTC. Encoded protein: CSVEVGSNGETQYF.